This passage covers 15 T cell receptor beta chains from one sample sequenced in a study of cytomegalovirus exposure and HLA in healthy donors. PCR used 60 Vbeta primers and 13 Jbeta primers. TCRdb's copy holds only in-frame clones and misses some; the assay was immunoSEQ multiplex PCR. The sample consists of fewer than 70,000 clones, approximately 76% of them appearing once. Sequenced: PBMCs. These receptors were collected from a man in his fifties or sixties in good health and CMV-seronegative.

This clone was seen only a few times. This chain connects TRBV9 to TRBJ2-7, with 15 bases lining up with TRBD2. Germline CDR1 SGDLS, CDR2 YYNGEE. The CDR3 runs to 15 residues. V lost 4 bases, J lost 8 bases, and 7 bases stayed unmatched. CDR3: CASSPRTSGGGKQYF. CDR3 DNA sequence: TGTGCCAGCAGCCCACGGACTAGCGGGGGGGGTAAGCAGTACTTC.

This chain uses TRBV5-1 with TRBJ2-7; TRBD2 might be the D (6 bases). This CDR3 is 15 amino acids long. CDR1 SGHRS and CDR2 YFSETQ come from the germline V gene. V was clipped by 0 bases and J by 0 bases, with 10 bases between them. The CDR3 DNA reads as TGCGCCAGCAGCTTGGGGCGGGAAAGCTCCTACGAGCAGTACTTC. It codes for CASSLGRESSYEQYF.

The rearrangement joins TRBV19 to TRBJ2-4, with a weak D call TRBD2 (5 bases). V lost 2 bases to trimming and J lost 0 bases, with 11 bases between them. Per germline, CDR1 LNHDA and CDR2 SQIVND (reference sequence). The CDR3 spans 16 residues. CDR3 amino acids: CASSIRGSLAKNIQYF. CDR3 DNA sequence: TGTGCCAGTAGTATACGAGGGTCCCTAGCCAAAAACATTCAGTACTTC.

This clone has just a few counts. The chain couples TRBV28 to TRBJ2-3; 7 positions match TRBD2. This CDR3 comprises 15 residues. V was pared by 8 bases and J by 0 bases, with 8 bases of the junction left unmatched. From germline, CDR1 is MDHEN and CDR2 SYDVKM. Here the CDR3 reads CASGDYSGSTDTQYF. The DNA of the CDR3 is TGTGCCAGCGGGGACTATAGCGGGAGCACAGATACGCAGTATTTT.

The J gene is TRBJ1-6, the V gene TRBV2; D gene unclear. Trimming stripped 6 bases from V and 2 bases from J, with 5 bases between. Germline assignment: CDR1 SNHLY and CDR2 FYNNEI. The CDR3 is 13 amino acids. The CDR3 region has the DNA TGTGCCAGCAGGGCCACCTATAATTCACCCCTCCACTTT. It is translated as CASRATYNSPLHF.

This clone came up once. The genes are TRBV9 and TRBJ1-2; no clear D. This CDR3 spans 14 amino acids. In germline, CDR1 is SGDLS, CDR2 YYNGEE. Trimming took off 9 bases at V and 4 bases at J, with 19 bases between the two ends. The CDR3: CATEPRVSFYGYTF. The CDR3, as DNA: TGTGCCACCGAACCGAGGGTCTCTTTCTATGGCTACACCTTC.

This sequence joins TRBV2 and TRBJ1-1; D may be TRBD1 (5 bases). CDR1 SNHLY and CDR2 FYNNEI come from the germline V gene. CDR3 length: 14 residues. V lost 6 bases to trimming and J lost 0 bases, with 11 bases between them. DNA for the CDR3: TGTGCCAGCAGGGCAGGGCTACTGAACACTGAAGCTTTCTTT. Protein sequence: CASRAGLLNTEAFF.

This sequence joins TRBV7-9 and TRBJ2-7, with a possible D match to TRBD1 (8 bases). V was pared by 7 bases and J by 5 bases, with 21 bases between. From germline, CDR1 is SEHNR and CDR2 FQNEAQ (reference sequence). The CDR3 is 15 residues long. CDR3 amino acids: CASTHRGGGPHEQYF. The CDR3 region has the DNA TGTGCCAGCACCCACAGGGGGGGAGGTCCCCACGAGCAGTACTTC.

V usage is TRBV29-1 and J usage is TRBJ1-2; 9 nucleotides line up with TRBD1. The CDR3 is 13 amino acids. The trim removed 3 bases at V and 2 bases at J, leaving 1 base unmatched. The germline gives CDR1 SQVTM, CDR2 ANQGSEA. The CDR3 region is CSVDDRGNYGYTF. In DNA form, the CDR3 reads TGCAGCGTTGACGACAGGGGGAACTATGGCTACACCTTC.

For the CDR3, the DNA is TGTGCCATCAGCTCCGGGACTAGCGGGGCTGATACGCAGTATTTT. Amino acid sequence: CAISSGTSGADTQYF. The chain employs TRBV10-3 and TRBJ2-3; TRBD2 matches 13 bases. Germline CDR1 and CDR2: ENHRY and SYGVKD. The junction had 6 bases not matched to a gene; V was cut back by 6 bases and J by 6 bases. This CDR3 is built from 15 residues.

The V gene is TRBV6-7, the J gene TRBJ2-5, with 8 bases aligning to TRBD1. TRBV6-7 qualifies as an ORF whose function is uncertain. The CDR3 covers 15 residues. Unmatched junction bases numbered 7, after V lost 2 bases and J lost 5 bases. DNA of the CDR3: TGTGCCAGCAGTTACCCAGGACAGGGAAGGGAGACCCAGTACTTC. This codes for CASSYPGQGRETQYF.

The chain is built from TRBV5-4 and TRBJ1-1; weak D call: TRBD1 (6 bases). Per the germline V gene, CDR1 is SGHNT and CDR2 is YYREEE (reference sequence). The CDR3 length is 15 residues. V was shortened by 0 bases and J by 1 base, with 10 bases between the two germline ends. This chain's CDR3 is CASSLAQGPNTEAFF. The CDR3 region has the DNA TGTGCCAGCAGCTTGGCACAGGGCCCGAACACTGAAGCTTTCTTT.

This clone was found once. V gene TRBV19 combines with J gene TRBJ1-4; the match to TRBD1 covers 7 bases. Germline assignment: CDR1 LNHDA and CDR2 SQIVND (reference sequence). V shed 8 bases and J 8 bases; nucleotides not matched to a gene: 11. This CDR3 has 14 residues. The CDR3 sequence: CASEHRDSQEKLFF. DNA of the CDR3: TGTGCCAGTGAACACCGGGACAGTCAGGAAAAACTGTTTTTT.

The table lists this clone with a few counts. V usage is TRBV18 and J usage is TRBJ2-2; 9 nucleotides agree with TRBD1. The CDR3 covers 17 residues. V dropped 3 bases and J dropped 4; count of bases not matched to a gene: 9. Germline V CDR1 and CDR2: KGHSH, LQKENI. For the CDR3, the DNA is TGTGCCAGCTCACCGACAGAGGGACAGGGATTCACCGGGGAGCTGTTTTTT. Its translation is CASSPTEGQGFTGELFF. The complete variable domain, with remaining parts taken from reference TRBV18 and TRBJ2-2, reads NAGVMQNPRHLVRRRGQEARLRCSPMKGHSHVYWYRQLPEEGLKFMVYLQKENIIDESGMPKERFSAEFPKEGPSILRIQQVVRGDSAAYFCASSPTEGQGFTGELFFGEGSRLTVL.

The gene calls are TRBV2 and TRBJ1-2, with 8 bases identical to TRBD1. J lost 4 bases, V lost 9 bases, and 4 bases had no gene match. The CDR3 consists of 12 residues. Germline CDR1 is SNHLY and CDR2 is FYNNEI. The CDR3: CARSDRAYGYTF. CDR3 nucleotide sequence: TGTGCCAGATCGGACAGGGCCTATGGCTACACCTTC.